This T cell receptor (beta chain) was recorded in a study of blood T cell repertoires in COVID-19. Study-level information: Donors in the United States, Italy and Spain gave samples during acute or convalescent COVID-19. In each case, the material was cDNA or gDNA derived from T cells, B-cell-depleted T cells, or PBMCs.

V gave up 5 bases and J gave up 3 bases, with 13 bases separating them. There are 14 residues in the CDR3. Germline V CDR1 and CDR2: SGHVS, FQNEAQ. Original processing notes: Amplification with reference gene primers provided the estimates of nucleated cell counts. Measured with immunoSEQ multiplex PCR; TCRdb has only the in-frame clones, and not every one. D and trimming come from the DNA, and the V and J calls and clone size come from that table. The table records about 310,000 clones, about 89% of them present only once. The sequenced material came from peripheral blood. V usage is TRBV7-8 and J usage is TRBJ1-2; D possibly corresponds to TRBD1 (5 bases). This TCR came from a woman aged 50 to 60 who had recovered from COVID-19. The CDR3 DNA reads as TGTGCCAGCAGCGGGACTCGCAGGGACTATGGCTACACCTTC. Amino acids: CASSGTRRDYGYTF.